This T cell receptor beta chain derives from a study of blood T cells in healthy people across ages. V was pared by 4 bases and J by 5 bases, with 12 bases of the junction left unmatched. This CDR3 spans 16 amino acids. Germline V gene data show CDR1 as SGHRS and CDR2 as YFSETQ. Together with a sample-barcoded 5' primer, a J-beta primer mix was included in a second PCR lasting about 6 to 11 cycles. Each CDR3 protein gets one entry after TCRdb re-called the 5' RACE reads with MiXCR. The sample carries about 670,000 distinct CDR3 sequences, 52% recorded once. This clonotype showed up many times. Sequenced material: blood. V is TRBV5-1 and J is TRBJ2-3, with 8 bases that match TRBD1. The receptor's source is a woman over 75 in good health. The CDR3, as DNA: TGCGCCAGCAGCCACACAAGGGGACAGGCGGGAGATACGCAGTATTTT. Amino acids: CASSHTRGQAGDTQYF.